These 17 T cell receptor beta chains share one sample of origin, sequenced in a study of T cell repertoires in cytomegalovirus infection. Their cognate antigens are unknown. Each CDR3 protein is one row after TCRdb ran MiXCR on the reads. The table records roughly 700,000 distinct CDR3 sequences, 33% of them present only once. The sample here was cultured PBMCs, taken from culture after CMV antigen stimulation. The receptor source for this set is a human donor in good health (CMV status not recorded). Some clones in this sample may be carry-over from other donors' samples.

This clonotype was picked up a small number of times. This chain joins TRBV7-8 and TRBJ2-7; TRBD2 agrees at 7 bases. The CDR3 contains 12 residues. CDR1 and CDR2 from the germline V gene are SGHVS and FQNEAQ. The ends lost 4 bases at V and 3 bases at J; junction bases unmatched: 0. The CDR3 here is CASSWEGYEQYF. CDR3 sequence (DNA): TGTGCCAGCAGCTGGGAGGGCTACGAGCAGTACTTC.

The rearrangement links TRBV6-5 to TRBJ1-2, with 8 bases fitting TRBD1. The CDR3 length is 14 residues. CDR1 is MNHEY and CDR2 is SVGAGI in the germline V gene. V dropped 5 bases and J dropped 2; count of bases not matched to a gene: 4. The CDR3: CASSRTGRNYGYTF. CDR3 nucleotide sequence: TGTGCCAGCAGTCGGACAGGGCGGAACTATGGCTACACCTTC.

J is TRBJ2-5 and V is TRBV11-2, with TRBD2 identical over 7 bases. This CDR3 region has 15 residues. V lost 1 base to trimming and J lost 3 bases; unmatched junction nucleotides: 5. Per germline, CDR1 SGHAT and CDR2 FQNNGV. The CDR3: CASSLARGTEETQYF. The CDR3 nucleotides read TGTGCCAGCAGCTTAGCGCGGGGGACGGAAGAGACCCAGTACTTC.

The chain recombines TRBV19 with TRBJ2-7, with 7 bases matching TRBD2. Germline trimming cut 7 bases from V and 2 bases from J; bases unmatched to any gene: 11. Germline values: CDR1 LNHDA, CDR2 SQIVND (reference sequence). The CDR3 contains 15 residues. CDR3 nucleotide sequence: TGTGCCAGTACCGCAGTGGGGGGGGATGCCTACGAGCAGTACTTC. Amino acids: CASTAVGGDAYEQYF.

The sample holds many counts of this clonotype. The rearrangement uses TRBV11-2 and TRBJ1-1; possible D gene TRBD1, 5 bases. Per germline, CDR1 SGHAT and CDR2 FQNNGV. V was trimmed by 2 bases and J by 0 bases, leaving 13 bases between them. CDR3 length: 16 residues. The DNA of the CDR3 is TGTGCCAGCAGCTTAAGACCGGGGCAAATGAACACTGAAGCTTTCTTT. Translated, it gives CASSLRPGQMNTEAFF. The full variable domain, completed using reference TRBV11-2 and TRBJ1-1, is EAGVAQSPRYKIIEKRQSVAFWCNPISGHATLYWYQQILGQGPKLLIQFQNNGVVDDSQLPKDRFSAERLKGVDSTLKIQPAKLEDSAVYLCASSLRPGQMNTEAFFGQGTRLTVV.

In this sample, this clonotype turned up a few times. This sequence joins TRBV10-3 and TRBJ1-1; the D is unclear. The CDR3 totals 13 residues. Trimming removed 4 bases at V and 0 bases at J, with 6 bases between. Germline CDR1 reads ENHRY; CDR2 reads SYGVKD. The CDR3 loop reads CAISGRLNTEAFF. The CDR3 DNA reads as TGTGCCATCAGTGGACGGTTGAACACTGAAGCTTTCTTT.

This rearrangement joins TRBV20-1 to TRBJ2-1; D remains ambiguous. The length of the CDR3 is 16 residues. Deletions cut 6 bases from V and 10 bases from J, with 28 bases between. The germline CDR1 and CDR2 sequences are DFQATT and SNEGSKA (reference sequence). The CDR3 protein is CSAPRLAPSAQFEQFF. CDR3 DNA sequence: TGCAGTGCCCCCCGCCTCGCCCCTTCGGCTCAATTCGAGCAGTTCTTC.

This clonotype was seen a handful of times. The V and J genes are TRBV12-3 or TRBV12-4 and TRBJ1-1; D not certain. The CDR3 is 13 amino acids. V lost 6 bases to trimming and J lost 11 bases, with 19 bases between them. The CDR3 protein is CASSPRDRSRAFF. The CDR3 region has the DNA TGTGCCAGCAGCCCCCGTGACCGTTCGCGTGCTTTCTTT.

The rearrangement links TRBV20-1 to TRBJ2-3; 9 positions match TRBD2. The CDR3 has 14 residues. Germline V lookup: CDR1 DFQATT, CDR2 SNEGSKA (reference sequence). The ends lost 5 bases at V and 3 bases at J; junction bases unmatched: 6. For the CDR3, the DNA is TGCAGTGCTCCTCCGGGACTAGCAACAGATACGCAGTATTTT. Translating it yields CSAPPGLATDTQYF.

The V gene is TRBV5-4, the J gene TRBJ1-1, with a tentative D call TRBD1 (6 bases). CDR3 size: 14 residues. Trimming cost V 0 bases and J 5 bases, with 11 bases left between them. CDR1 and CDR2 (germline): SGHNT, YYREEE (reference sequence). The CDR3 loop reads CASSLDRAETEAFF. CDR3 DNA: TGTGCCAGCAGCTTGGACAGGGCGGAAACTGAAGCTTTCTTT.

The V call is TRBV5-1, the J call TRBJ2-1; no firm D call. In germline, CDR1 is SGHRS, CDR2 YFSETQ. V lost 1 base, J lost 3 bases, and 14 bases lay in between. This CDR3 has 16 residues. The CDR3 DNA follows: TGCGCCAGCAGCTTGCTGAGCGAGTCTTACTACAATGAGCAGTTCTTC. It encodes CASSLLSESYYNEQFF. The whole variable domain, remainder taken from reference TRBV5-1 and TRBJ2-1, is KAGVTQTPRYLIKTRGQQVTLSCSPISGHRSVSWYQQTPGQGLQFLFEYFSETQRNKGNFPGRFSGRQFSNSRSEMNVSTLELGDSALYLCASSLLSESYYNEQFFGPGTRLTVL.

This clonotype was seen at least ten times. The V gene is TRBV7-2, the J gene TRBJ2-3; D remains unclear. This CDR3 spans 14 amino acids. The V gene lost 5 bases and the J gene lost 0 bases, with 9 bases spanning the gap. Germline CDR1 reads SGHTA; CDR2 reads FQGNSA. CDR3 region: CASSLGFSTDTQYF. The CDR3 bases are TGTGCCAGCAGCCTGGGTTTTAGCACAGATACGCAGTATTTT. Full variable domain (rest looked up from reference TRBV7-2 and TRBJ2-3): GAGVSQSPSNKVTEKGKDVELRCDPISGHTALYWYRQSLGQGLEFLIYFQGNSAPDKSGLPSDRFSAERTGGSVSTLTIQRTQQEDSAVYLCASSLGFSTDTQYFGPGTRLTVL.

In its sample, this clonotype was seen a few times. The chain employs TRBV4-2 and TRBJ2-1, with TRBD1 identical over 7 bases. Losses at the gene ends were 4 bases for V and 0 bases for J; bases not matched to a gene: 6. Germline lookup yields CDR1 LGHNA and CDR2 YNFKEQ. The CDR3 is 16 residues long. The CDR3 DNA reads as TGTGCCAGCAGCCCGAGGACAGGACGCTCCTACAATGAGCAGTTCTTC. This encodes CASSPRTGRSYNEQFF.

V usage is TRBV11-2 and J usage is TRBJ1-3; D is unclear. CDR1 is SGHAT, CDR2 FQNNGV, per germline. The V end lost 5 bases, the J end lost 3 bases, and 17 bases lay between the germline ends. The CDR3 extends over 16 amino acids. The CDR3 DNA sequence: TGTGCCAGCAGCCGCCTCCGGGGTTCGATTGGAAACACCATATATTTT. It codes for CASSRLRGSIGNTIYF. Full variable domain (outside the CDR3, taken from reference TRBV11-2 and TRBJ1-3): EAGVAQSPRYKIIEKRQSVAFWCNPISGHATLYWYQQILGQGPKLLIQFQNNGVVDDSQLPKDRFSAERLKGVDSTLKIQPAKLEDSAVYLCASSRLRGSIGNTIYFGEGSWLTVV.

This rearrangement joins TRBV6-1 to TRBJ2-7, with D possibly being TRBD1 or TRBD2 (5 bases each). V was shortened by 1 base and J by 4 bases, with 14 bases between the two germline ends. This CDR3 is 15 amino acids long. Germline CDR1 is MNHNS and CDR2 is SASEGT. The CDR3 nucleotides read TGTGCCAGCAGTGAAGGGGACCCCGGGGTGTACGAGCAGTACTTC. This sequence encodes CASSEGDPGVYEQYF.

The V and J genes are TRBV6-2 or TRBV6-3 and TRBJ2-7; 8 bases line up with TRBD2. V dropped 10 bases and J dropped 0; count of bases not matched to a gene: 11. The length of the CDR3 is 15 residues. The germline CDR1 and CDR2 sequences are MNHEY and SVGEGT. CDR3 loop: CATFNGLAVSYEQYF. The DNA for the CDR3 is TGTGCCACCTTCAATGGACTAGCCGTCTCCTACGAGCAGTACTTC.

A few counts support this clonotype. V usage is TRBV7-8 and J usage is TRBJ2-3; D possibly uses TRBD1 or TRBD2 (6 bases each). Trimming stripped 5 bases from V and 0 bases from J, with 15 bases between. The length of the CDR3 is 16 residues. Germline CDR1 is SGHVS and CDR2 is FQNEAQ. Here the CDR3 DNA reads TGTGCCAGCAGCCCCCGTAGCGGACAGAGCACAGATACGCAGTATTTT. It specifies CASSPRSGQSTDTQYF. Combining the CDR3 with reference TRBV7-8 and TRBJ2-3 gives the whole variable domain GAGVSQSPRYKVAKRGQDVALRCDPISGHVSLFWYQQALGQGPEFLTYFQNEAQLDKSGLPSDRFFAERPEGSVSTLKIQRTQQEDSAVYLCASSPRSGQSTDTQYFGPGTRLTVL.